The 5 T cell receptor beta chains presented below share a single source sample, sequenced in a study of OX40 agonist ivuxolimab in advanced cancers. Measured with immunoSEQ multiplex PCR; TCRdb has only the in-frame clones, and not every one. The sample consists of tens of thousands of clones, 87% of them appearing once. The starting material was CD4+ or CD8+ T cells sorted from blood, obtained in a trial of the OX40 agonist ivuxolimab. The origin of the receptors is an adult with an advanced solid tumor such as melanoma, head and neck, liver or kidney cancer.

DNA of the CDR3: TGCAGCGTTGACATGCGGGCTAATGAGCAGTTCTTC. It specifies CSVDMRANEQFF. The chain recombines TRBV29-1 with TRBJ2-1; a weak D match, TRBD2 (5 bases). The germline V gene has CDR1 SQVTM and CDR2 ANQGSEA. The CDR3 spans 12 residues. V was shortened by 3 bases and J by 7 bases, with 10 bases between the two germline ends.

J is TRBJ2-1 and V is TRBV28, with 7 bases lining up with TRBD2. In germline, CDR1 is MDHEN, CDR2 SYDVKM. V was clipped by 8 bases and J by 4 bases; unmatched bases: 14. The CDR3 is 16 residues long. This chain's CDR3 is CASLGAGGSYYNEQFF. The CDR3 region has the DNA TGTGCCAGCCTAGGTGCCGGGGGGTCGTATTACAATGAGCAGTTCTTC.

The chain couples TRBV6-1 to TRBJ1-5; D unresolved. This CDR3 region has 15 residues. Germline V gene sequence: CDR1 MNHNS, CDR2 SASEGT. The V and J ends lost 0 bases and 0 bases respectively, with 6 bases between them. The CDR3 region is CASSEALYSNQPQHF. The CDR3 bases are TGTGCCAGCAGTGAAGCCCTTTATAGCAATCAGCCCCAGCATTTT.

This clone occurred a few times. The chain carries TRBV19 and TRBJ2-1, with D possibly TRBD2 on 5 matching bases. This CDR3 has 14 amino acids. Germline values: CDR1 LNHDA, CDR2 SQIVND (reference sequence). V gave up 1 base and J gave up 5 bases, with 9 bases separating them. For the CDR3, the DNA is TGTGCCAGTAGTATAGGGCTAGCCAACAATGAGCAGTTCTTC. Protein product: CASSIGLANNEQFF.

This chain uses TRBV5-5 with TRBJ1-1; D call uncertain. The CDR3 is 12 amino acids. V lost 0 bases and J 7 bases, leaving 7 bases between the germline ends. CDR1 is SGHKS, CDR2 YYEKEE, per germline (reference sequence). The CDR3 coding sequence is TGTGCCAGCAGCTTGGTGAGAGTTGAAGCTTTCTTT. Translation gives CASSLVRVEAFF. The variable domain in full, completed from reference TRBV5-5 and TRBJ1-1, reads DAGVTQSPTHLIKTRGQQVTLRCSPISGHKSVSWYQQVLGQGPQFIFQYYEKEERGRGNFPDRFSARQFPNYSSELNVNALLLGDSALYLCASSLVRVEAFFGQGTRLTVV.